This record concerns one TCR beta chain sequence. The germline V and J ends were trimmed by 3 bases and 8 bases, with 13 bases remaining between them. This CDR3 is built from 13 residues. The germline CDR1 and CDR2 sequences are MGHDK and SYGVNS. This specimen belongs to a study of blood T cell repertoires in COVID-19. Study-level information: COVID-19 samples from acute and convalescent phases originated in the United States, Italy and Spain.

Sequencing was performed with immunoSEQ multiplex PCR; in TCRdb, only in-frame clones are kept and a portion is missing. The sample records roughly 250,000 clones, 70% to 90% being singletons. This clonotype originated in a woman in her 30s who had recovered from COVID-19. Sample: PBMCs or T cells enriched from blood (not recorded which). The chain links TRBV25-1 to TRBJ1-2; maybe TRBD1 (6 bases). The CDR3 loop is CASSDGGRRGYTF. The CDR3 DNA follows: TGTGCCAGCAGTGACGGGGGGCGCAGAGGCTACACCTTC.